These T cell receptor beta chains were read from a single sample in a study of TIL therapy for anti-PD-1-resistant metastatic lung cancer. Data came from immunoSEQ multiplex PCR; TCRdb stores just in-frame clones and leaves some out. In the table there are about 36,000 clones, roughly 70% of which are singletons. Sequencing was performed on blood, taken at baseline. These receptors came from a person aged 25 to 85 with non-small cell lung cancer. CDR3s include the opening cysteine and the closing phenylalanine or tryptophan. A D gene is named only where the DNA matches it firmly. Only some rows state a clone size, as once, few, many or a class for expanded clones.

V	size	J	D	DNA	CDR3
TRBV28	-	TRBJ1-3	-	TGTGCCAGCAGTTTACTGGGACGGTCCTCTGGAAACACCATATATTTT	CASSLLGRSSGNTIYF
TRBV5-4	-	TRBJ1-2	-	TGTGCCAGCAGCTTGGAGGCCAGGGGTAACTATGGCTACACCTTC	CASSLEARGNYGYTF
TRBV28	once	TRBJ2-1	-	TGTGCCAGCGGTACAGCCTTCTACAATGAGCAGTTCTTC	CASGTAFYNEQFF
TRBV14	-	TRBJ1-2	-	TGTGCCAGCAGCCAAGTCGGGGGCGCGGCATTTGGCTACACCTTC	CASSQVGGAAFGYTF
TRBV19	-	TRBJ1-3	-	TGTGCCAGTAGTATAGATAGCGTCTCTGGAAACACCATATATTTT	CASSIDSVSGNTIYF
TRBV11-1	-	TRBJ2-1	TRBD2	TGTGCCAGCAGCTCGTGGACTAGCGGGGAAAACAATGAGCAGTTCTTC	CASSSWTSGENNEQFF
TRBV5-1	-	TRBJ2-1	-	TGCGCCAGCAGCTCTGACCCGAGCGCGGGGGCCGTCAATGAGCAGTTCTTC	CASSSDPSAGAVNEQFF
TRBV27	once	TRBJ2-5	TRBD1	TGTGCCAGCAGTTTGGCGTCCGGGACAGGTGGTTGGTGGGGCGCGGAGACCCAGTACTTC	CASSLASGTGGWWGAETQYF
TRBV6-5	few	TRBJ1-2	-	TGTGCCAGCAGAGTAGCTAACTATGGCTACACCTTC	CASRVANYGYTF
TRBV7-2	-	TRBJ2-2	-	TGTGCCAGCAGCTTTCTGGGGCCCTCGAACACCGGGGAGCTGTTTTTT	CASSFLGPSNTGELFF
TRBV6-1	-	TRBJ2-5	TRBD1	TGTGCCAGCAGTGAAGCGGGGACAGAAGAGACCCAGTACTTC	CASSEAGTEETQYF
TRBV28	-	TRBJ2-7	TRBD2	TGTGCCAGCAGTGTCCAGGGACTAGCGGGAGGGCTCTACGAGCAGTACTTC	CASSVQGLAGGLYEQYF
TRBV11-3	-	TRBJ2-2	TRBD1	TGTGCCAGCAGCTGGGGACAGGGGAGCACCGGGGAGCTGTTTTTT	CASSWGQGSTGELFF
TRBV7-9	few	TRBJ1-4	-	TGTGCCAGCAGCTTAGCAGGGGCACCAACTAATGAAAAACTGTTTTTT	CASSLAGAPTNEKLFF
TRBV30	few	TRBJ1-1	-	TGTGCCTGGGGGGACGGAGGGCACACTGAAGCTTTCTTT	CAWGDGGHTEAFF
TRBV4-3	-	TRBJ2-1	TRBD2	TGCGCCAGCAGCTACGGGGGGACCTACAATGAGCAGTTCTTC	CASSYGGTYNEQFF
TRBV19	-	TRBJ1-3	-	TGTGCCAGTAGGGGCTGGGGTACCTACTCTGGAAACACCATATATTTT	CASRGWGTYSGNTIYF
TRBV7-2	-	TRBJ1-5	-	TGTGCCAGCAGCCCACAGGGTTACGGTCAGCCCCAGCATTTT	CASSPQGYGQPQHF
TRBV6-5	-	TRBJ1-2	-	TGTGCCAGCCGTCCTAGGGGTGACTATGGCTACACCTTC	CASRPRGDYGYTF
TRBV5-1	-	TRBJ2-3	-	TGCGCCAGCAGCTCCCCTAGCACAGATACGCAGTATTTT	CASSSPSTDTQYF
TRBV11-2	-	TRBJ2-7	-	TGTGCCAGCAGCAAGGGGACCACCTACGAGCAGTACTTC	CASSKGTTYEQYF
TRBV25-1	once	TRBJ2-1	-	TGTGCCAGCATTAGACCTTTGGGGCATTCATTACTTTACAATGAGCAGTTCTTC	CASIRPLGHSLLYNEQFF
TRBV11-2	-	TRBJ2-2	-	TGTGCCAGCAGCTTAGAGGGTTGGGACACCGGGGAGCTGTTTTTT	CASSLEGWDTGELFF
TRBV27	-	TRBJ2-7	-	TGTGCCAGCAGTCACCTGCCGGGACGGCTATACGAGCAGTACTTC	CASSHLPGRLYEQYF
TRBV2	-	TRBJ2-3	TRBD1	TGTGCCAGTCGAAGACAGGGGGGTAGAGATACGCAGTATTTT	CASRRQGGRDTQYF
TRBV4-1	-	TRBJ2-5	TRBD2	TGCGCCAGCAGCCTAATAGCGGGAGACGGCCAAGAGACCCAGTACTTC	CASSLIAGDGQETQYF
TRBV6-6	-	TRBJ2-5	-	TGTGCCAGCAGTCGAGGGGGGGCGGGAGCTGAGACCCAGTACTTC	CASSRGGAGAETQYF
TRBV6-5	-	TRBJ1-5	-	TGTGCCAGCAGTCCCGTTTGGGTAAGCAATCAGCCCCAGCATTTT	CASSPVWVSNQPQHF
TRBV10-3	-	TRBJ2-1	TRBD2	TGTGCCATCAGTGAGATACTAGCGGGGTTGTCTTACAATGAGCAGTTCTTC	CAISEILAGLSYNEQFF
TRBV18	-	TRBJ2-7	-	TGTGCCAGCTCACCACCTGGCTCGGACTACGAGCAGTACTTC	CASSPPGSDYEQYF
TRBV16	few	TRBJ1-5	-	TGTGCCAGCAGCCAATCGCCCAAAAATCAGCCCCAGCATTTT	CASSQSPKNQPQHF
TRBV5-1	-	TRBJ2-1	TRBD2	TGCGCCAGCAGCTTGAGGCCTAGCGGGGGACATGAGCAGTTCTTC	CASSLRPSGGHEQFF
TRBV5-6	-	TRBJ1-1	-	TGTGCCAGCAGCTTGGACGGAACTGAAGCTTTCTTT	CASSLDGTEAFF
TRBV18	-	TRBJ1-2	-	TGTGCCAGCTCACCAATGGGGGCGCCCAGGACCTTC	CASSPMGAPRTF
TRBV7-9	-	TRBJ2-1	TRBD2	TGTGCCAGCACTAAGAGCGGGAGGTTCAATGAGCAGTTCTTC	CASTKSGRFNEQFF
TRBV6-6	-	TRBJ1-6	-	TGTGCCAGCAGAGCGACACAAGGTTATTCACCCCTCCACTTT	CASRATQGYSPLHF
TRBV6-5	once	TRBJ1-2	-	TGTGCCAGCATGGGGCGGACTTATGGCTACACCTTC	CASMGRTYGYTF
TRBV5-4	few	TRBJ1-5	-	TGTGCCAGCAGCTCCGTTGCGGGGAGGCGCAATCAGCCCCAGCATTTT	CASSSVAGRRNQPQHF
TRBV4-1	-	TRBJ2-5	-	TGCGCCAGCAGCCGCTGGAGGCGGGAGACCCAGTACTTC	CASSRWRRETQYF
TRBV6-1	-	TRBJ1-6	-	TGTGCCAGCTCAGTCCGCCTCTATAATTCACCCCTCCACTTT	CASSVRLYNSPLHF